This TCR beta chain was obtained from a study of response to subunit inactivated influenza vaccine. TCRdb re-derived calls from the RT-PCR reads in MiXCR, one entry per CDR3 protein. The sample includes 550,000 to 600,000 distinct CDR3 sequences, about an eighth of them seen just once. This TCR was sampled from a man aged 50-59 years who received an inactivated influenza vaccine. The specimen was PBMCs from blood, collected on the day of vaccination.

Written as DNA, the CDR3 is TGTACCTGCAGTTCAAACCGACTAGCGGGGTTTGCAGGCACAGATACGCAGTATTTT. Protein sequence: CTCSSNRLAGFAGTDTQYF. The chain couples TRBV3-1 to TRBJ2-3; 11 bases map to TRBD2. This CDR3 is built from 19 residues. Germline CDR1 and CDR2: LGHDT and YNNKEL (reference sequence).